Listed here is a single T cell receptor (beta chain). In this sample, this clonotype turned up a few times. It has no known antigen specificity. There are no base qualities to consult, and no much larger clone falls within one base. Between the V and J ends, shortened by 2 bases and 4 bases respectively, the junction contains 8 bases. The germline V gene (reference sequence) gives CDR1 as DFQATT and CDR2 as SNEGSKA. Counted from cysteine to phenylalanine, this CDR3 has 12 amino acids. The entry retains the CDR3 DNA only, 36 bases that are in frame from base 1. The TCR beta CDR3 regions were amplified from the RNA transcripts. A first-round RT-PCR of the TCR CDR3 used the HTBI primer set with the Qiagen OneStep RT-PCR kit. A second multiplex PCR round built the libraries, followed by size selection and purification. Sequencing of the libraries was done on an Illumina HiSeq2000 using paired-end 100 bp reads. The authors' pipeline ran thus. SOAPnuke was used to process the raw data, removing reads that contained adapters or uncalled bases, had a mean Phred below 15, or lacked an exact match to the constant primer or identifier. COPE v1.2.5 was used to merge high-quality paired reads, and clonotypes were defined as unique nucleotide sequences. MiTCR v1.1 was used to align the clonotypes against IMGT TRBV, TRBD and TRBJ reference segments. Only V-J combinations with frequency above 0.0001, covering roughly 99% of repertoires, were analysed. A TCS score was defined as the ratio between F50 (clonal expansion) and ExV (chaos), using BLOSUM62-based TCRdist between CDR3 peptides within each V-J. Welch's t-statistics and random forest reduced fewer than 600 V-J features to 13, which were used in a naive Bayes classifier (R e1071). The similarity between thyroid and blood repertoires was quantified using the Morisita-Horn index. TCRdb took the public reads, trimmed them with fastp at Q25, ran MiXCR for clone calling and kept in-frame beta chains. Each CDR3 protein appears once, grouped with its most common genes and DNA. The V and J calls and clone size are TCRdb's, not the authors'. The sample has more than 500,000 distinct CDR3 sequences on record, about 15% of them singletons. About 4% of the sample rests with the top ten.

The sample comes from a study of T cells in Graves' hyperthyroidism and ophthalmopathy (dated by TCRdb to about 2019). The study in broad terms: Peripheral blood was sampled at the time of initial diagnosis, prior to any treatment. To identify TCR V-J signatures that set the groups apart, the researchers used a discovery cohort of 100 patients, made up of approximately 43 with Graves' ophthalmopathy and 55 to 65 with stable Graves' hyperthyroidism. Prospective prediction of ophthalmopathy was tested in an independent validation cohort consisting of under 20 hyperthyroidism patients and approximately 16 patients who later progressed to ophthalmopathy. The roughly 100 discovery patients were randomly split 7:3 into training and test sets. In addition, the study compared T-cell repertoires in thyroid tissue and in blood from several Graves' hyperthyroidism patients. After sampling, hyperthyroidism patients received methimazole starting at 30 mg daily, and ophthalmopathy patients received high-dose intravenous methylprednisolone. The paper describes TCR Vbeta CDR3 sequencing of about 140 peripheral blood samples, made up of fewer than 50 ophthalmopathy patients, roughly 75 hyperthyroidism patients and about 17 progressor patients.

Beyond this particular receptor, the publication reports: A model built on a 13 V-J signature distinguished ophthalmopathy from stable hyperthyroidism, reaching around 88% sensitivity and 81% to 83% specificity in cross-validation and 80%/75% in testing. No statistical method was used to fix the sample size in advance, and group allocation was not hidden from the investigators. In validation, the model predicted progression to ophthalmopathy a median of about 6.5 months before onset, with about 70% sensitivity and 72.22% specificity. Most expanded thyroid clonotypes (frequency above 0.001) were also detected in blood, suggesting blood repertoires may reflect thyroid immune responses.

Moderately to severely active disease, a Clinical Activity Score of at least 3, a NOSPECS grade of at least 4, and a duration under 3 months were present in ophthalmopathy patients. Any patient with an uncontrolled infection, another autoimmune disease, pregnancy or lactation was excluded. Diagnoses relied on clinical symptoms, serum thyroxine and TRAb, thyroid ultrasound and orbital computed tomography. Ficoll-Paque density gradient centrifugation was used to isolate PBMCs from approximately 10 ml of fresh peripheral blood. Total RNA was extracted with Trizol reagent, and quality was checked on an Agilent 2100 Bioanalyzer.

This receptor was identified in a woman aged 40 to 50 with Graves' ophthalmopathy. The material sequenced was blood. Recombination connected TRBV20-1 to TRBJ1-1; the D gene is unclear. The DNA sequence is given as TGCAGTGCTAGATTGGGTATCACTGAAGCTTTCTTT. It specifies CSARLGITEAFF.